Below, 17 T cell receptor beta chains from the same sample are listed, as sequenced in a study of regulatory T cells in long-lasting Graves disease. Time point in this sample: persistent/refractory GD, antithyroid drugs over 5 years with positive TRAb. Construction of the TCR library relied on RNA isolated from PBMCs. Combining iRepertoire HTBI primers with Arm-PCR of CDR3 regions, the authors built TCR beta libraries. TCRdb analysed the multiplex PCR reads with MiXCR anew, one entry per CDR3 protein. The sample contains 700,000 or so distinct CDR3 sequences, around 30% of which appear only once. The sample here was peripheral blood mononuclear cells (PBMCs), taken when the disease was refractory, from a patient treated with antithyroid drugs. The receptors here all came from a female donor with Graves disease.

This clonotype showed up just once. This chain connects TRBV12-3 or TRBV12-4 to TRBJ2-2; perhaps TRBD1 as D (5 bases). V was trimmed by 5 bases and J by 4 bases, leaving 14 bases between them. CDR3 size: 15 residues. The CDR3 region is CASSPMGGATGELFF. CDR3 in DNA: TGTGCCAGCAGTCCCATGGGTGGGGCCACCGGGGAGCTGTTTTTT.

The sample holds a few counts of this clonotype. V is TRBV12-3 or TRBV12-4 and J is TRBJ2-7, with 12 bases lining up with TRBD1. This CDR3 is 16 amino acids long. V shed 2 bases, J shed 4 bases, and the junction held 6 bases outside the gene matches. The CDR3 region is CASSLRGQGAGYEQYF. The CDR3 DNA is TGTGCCAGCAGTTTAAGGGGACAGGGGGCAGGGTACGAGCAGTACTTC.

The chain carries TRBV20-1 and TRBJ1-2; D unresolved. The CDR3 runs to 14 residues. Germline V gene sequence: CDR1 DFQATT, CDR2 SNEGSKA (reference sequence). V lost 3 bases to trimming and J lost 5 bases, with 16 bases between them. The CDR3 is CSASPLIVGYGYTF. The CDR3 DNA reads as TGCAGTGCTAGCCCCCTGATCGTCGGTTATGGCTACACCTTC.

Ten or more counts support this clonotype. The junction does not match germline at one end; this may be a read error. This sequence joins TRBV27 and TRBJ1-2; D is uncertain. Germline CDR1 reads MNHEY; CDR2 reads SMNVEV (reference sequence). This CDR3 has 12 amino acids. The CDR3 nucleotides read TGTGCCAGCAATACCGACACTTGGAGGGAAAGCTTC. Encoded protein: CASNTDTWRESF.

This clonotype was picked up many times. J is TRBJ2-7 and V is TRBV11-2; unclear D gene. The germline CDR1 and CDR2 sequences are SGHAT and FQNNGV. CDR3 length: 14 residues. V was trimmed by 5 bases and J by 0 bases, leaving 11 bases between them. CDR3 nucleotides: TGTGCCAGCAGCCCCCCTAGGCGCTCCTACGAGCAGTACTTC. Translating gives CASSPPRRSYEQYF.

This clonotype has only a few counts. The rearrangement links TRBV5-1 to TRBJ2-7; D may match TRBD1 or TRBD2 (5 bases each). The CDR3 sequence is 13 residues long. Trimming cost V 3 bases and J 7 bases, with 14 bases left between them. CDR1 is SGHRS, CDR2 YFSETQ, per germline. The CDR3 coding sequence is TGCGCCAGCAGCTACAACAATGGGGGAGAGCAGTACTTC. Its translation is CASSYNNGGEQYF.

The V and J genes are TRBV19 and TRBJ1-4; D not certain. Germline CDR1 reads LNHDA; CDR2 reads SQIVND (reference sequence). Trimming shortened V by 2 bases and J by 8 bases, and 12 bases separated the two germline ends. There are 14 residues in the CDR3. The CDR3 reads CASSISVRLEKLFF. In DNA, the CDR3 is TGTGCCAGTAGTATATCTGTAAGACTCGAAAAACTGTTTTTT.

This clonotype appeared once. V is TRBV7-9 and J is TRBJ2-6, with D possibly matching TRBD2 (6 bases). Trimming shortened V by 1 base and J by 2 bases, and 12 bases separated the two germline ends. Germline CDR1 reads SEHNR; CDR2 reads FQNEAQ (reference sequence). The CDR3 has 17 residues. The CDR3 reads CASSLDPGEAGANVLTF. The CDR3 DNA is TGTGCCAGCAGCTTAGACCCGGGGGAGGCTGGGGCCAACGTCCTGACTTTC.

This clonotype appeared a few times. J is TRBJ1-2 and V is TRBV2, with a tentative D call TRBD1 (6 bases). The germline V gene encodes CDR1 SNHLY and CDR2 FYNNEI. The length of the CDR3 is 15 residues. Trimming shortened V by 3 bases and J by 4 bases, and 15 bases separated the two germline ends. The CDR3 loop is CASSDPGGRIYGYTF. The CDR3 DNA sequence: TGTGCCAGCAGTGATCCCGGGGGGCGGATCTATGGCTACACCTTC.

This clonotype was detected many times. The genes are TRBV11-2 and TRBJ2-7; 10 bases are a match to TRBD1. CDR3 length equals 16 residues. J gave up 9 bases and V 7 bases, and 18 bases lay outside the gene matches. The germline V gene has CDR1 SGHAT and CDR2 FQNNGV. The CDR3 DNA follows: TGTGCCAGCATCCTGGGTGCCGGGACAGGGGCAATGGGGCAGTACTTC. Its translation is CASILGAGTGAMGQYF.

The CDR3 sequence: CASTLRIGTAFF. DNA of the CDR3: TGTGCCAGTACCCTTCGGATAGGGACCGCTTTCTTT. The chain uses TRBV19 and TRBJ1-1, with D perhaps matching TRBD1 (5 bases). Germline V gene sequence: CDR1 LNHDA, CDR2 SQIVND (reference sequence). Trimming left V 7 bases short and J 11 bases short, with 17 bases between. The CDR3 covers 12 residues.

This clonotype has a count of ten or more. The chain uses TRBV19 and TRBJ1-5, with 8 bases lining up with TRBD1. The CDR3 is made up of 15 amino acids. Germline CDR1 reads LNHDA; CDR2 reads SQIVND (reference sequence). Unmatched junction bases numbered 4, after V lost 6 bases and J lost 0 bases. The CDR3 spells CASRTGAYSNQPQHF. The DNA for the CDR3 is TGTGCCAGTAGGACAGGGGCTTATAGCAATCAGCCCCAGCATTTT.

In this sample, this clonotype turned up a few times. CDR3 amino acids: CAISRDSPYGYTF. The CDR3 bases are TGTGCCATCAGCCGGGACAGCCCCTATGGCTACACCTTC. The rearrangement joins TRBV10-3 to TRBJ1-2, with 7 bases fitting TRBD1. The CDR3 has 13 amino acids. V lost 6 bases and J lost 4; bases outside the gene matches: 5. Germline V gene lookup returns CDR1 ENHRY and CDR2 SYGVKD.

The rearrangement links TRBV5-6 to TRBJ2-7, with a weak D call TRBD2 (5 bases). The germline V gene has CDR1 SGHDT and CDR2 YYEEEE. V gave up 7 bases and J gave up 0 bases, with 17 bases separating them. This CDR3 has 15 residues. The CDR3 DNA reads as TGTGCCAGCTACCTTTCTCGGGAATTCTCCTACGAGCAGTACTTC. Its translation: CASYLSREFSYEQYF. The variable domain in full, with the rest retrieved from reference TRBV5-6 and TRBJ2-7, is DAGVTQSPTHLIKTRGQQVTLRCSPKSGHDTVSWYQQALGQGPQFIFQYYEEEERQRGNFPDRFSGHQFPNYSSELNVNALLLGDSALYLCASYLSREFSYEQYFGPGTRLTVT.

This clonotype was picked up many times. The CDR3 is CASSLEGHYEQYF. DNA of the CDR3: TGTGCCAGCAGTTTGGAGGGACACTACGAGCAGTACTTC. The chain is built from TRBV28 and TRBJ2-7, with D perhaps TRBD1 or TRBD2 (6 bases each). Germline assignment: CDR1 MDHEN and CDR2 SYDVKM. The V end was cut by 3 bases, the J end by 3 bases, with 9 bases between. The CDR3 covers 13 residues.

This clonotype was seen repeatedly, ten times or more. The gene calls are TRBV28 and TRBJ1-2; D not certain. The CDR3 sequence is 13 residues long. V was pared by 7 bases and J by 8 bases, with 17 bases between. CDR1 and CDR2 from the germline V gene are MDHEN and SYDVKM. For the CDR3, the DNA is TGTGCCAGCACCGACAAGTCTATGTTGGGCTACACCTTC. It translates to CASTDKSMLGYTF.

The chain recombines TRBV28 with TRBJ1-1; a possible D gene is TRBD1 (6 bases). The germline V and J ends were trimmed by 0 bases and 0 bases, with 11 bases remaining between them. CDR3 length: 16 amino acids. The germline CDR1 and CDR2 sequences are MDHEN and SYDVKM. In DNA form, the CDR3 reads TGTGCCAGCAGTTTATGGTCGGGACACCTGAACACTGAAGCTTTCTTT. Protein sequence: CASSLWSGHLNTEAFF.